The 32 T cell receptor beta chains below were found in one sample sequenced in a study of T cells in localized non-small cell lung cancer. Data came from immunoSEQ multiplex PCR; TCRdb stores just in-frame clones and leaves some out. The sample lists around 4,000 clones; around a third were seen once. The material was lung tumor tissue, obtained before any cancer treatment. All receptors derive from a man aged 40 to 70 with stage II squamous cell lung carcinoma.

The chain links TRBV5-1 to TRBJ2-2; D is undetermined. V was shortened by 0 bases and J by 1 base, with 7 bases between the two germline ends. Germline V CDR1 and CDR2: SGHRS, YFSETQ. The CDR3 is made up of 15 amino acids. CDR3 sequence reads: CASSLGHVNTGELFF. CDR3 coding DNA: TGCGCCAGCAGCTTGGGACACGTGAACACCGGGGAGCTGTTTTTT.

This clone was detected a few times. The chain employs TRBV9 and TRBJ2-5; 12 bases line up with TRBD1. Trimming removed 7 bases from V and 5 bases from J; junction bases left unmatched: 9. CDR1 and CDR2 from the germline V gene are SGDLS and YYNGEE. This CDR3 is built from 15 residues. The CDR3 nucleotides are TGTGCCAGCCCCCGGGACAGGGGGCGCCGGGAGACCCAGTACTTC. Translation: CASPRDRGRRETQYF.

The DNA for the CDR3 is TGCGCCAGCAGCTTGACGGGGACAGCCGGCGGGGCTTTCTTT. Translation gives CASSLTGTAGGAFF. This chain joins TRBV5-1 and TRBJ1-1, with TRBD1 matching over 7 bases. Trimming at V came to 1 base and at J to 11 bases, leaving 11 bases not matched to a gene. The CDR3 consists of 14 residues. CDR1 is SGHRS, CDR2 YFSETQ, per germline.

The genes are TRBV7-2 and TRBJ1-1; unclear D gene. The CDR3 sequence is 13 residues long. Per the germline V gene, CDR1 is SGHTA and CDR2 is FQGNSA. Trimming left V 3 bases short and J 0 bases short, with 5 bases between. CDR3 loop: CASSFGMNTEAFF. The CDR3 DNA is TGTGCCAGCAGCTTCGGGATGAACACTGAAGCTTTCTTT.

In its sample, this clone was seen a few times. J is TRBJ1-2 and V is TRBV30, with D possibly matching TRBD1 (5 bases). CDR1 and CDR2 from the germline V gene are GTSNPN and SVGIG (reference sequence). This CDR3 is built from 12 residues. V was clipped by 2 bases and J by 6 bases, with 10 bases between them. The DNA for the CDR3 is TGTGCCTGGAGTCCCGGGACCGATGGCTACACCTTC. Its translation is CAWSPGTDGYTF.

The rearrangement uses TRBV19 and TRBJ2-5; 9 nucleotides align to TRBD1. The germline CDR1 and CDR2 sequences are LNHDA and SQIVND (reference sequence). V gave up 3 bases and J gave up 5 bases; unmatched junction bases: 7. The CDR3 is made up of 15 amino acids. CDR3 sequence (DNA): TGTGCCAGTAGTATTTGGGGACAGGGTATGGAGACCCAGTACTTC. As protein: CASSIWGQGMETQYF. Together with reference TRBV19 and TRBJ2-5, the CDR3 gives the full variable domain: DGGITQSPKYLFRKEGQNVTLSCEQNLNHDAMYWYRQDPGQGLRLIYYSQIVNDFQKGDIAEGYSVSREKKESFPLTVTSAQKNPTAFYLCASSIWGQGMETQYFGPGTRLLVL.

This clone came up once. The chain employs TRBV10-2 and TRBJ2-7, with D perhaps TRBD1 or TRBD2 (6 bases each). Trimming left V 3 bases short and J 2 bases short, with 11 bases between. The germline V gene has CDR1 WSHSY and CDR2 SAAADI. This CDR3 region has 14 residues. CDR3 amino acids: CASSEGGRTYEQYF. The CDR3 nucleotides read TGCGCCAGCAGTGAAGGGGGGCGTACCTACGAGCAGTACTTC.

The chain links TRBV6-8 to TRBJ2-3; 7 bases map to TRBD1. The V gene's germline CDR1 is MNHGY and CDR2 SAAAGT. V shed 6 bases, J shed 5 bases, and the junction held 8 bases outside the gene matches. The CDR3 runs to 14 residues. For the CDR3, the DNA is TGTGCCAGCAGATCAACAGGGGCGGGAGATACGCAGTATTTT. Translating it yields CASRSTGAGDTQYF.

This clone was seen more than once but under ten times. This chain links TRBV7-7 with TRBJ1-2; 8 bases map to TRBD1. Germline V gives CDR1 SSHAT, CDR2 FNYEAQ (reference sequence). The trim removed 8 bases at V and 0 bases at J, leaving 11 bases unmatched. The CDR3 contains 16 residues. The CDR3 DNA sequence: TGTGCCAGCTCCCCCAGGACAGGGAGAGCTAACTATGGCTACACCTTC. Encoded protein: CASSPRTGRANYGYTF. Supplemented by reference TRBV7-7 and TRBJ1-2, the full variable domain reads GAGVSQSPRYKVTKRGQDVTLRCDPISSHATLYWYQQALGQGPEFLTYFNYEAQPDKSGLPSDRFSAERPEGSISTLTIQRTEQRDSAMYRCASSPRTGRANYGYTFGSGTRLTVV.

This chain connects TRBV19 to TRBJ2-7; 10 bases match TRBD1. V shed 8 bases, J shed 5 bases, and the junction held 12 bases outside the gene matches. The CDR3 totals 15 residues. CDR1 and CDR2 from the germline V gene are LNHDA and SQIVND (reference sequence). The CDR3 is CASSARDRGRDEQYF. The CDR3 DNA sequence: TGTGCCAGTTCTGCTCGGGACAGGGGTAGGGACGAGCAGTACTTC.

The rearrangement joins TRBV6-8 to TRBJ2-7; D unclear. Trimming pared 6 bases from V and 0 bases from J, leaving 15 bases between. The CDR3 totals 15 residues. The germline V gene has CDR1 MNHGY and CDR2 SAAAGT. The CDR3 here is CASSPGRANSYEQYF. The CDR3 nucleotides are TGTGCCAGCAGCCCCGGACGCGCAAACTCCTACGAGCAGTACTTC.

The V gene is TRBV19, the J gene TRBJ2-3; 10 bases align to TRBD1. Trimming took 2 bases from V and 4 from J; bases not matched to a gene: 3. The CDR3 is 15 residues long. The germline V gene encodes CDR1 LNHDA and CDR2 SQIVND (reference sequence). The CDR3 region is CASSITGTGADTQYF. The CDR3 bases are TGTGCCAGTAGTATAACCGGGACAGGGGCAGATACGCAGTATTTT.

This clone is termed medium-sized (0.01 to 0.1%). The chain uses TRBV6-8 and TRBJ1-1; a weak D match, TRBD1 (6 bases). This CDR3 is built from 13 residues. Trimming removed 8 bases from V and 4 bases from J, with 14 bases in between. Germline V gene lookup returns CDR1 MNHGY and CDR2 SAAAGT. CDR3 DNA sequence: TGTGCCAGCCACCGACAGGCGGGCACTGAAGCTTTCTTT. This gives the protein CASHRQAGTEAFF.

The chain combines TRBV19 with TRBJ2-5, with 8 bases lining up with TRBD2. Trimming at V came to 1 base and at J to 0 bases, leaving 1 base not matched to a gene. This CDR3 comprises 15 residues. Germline values: CDR1 LNHDA, CDR2 SQIVND (reference sequence). The CDR3 DNA is TGTGCCAGTAGTATAGGGCGGGGGGACCAAGAGACCCAGTACTTC. It specifies CASSIGRGDQETQYF.

This chain uses TRBV11-3 with TRBJ2-5; D may be TRBD1 or TRBD2 (5 bases each). Germline CDR1 reads SGHNT; CDR2 reads YENEEA. V was shortened by 0 bases and J by 2 bases, with 7 bases between the two germline ends. CDR3 length: 14 amino acids. The CDR3: CASSLEGPQETQYF. The CDR3 DNA reads TGTGCCAGCAGCTTAGAGGGACCGCAAGAGACCCAGTACTTC. The full variable domain, with the rest looked up from reference TRBV11-3 and TRBJ2-5, is EAGVVQSPRYKIIEKKQPVAFWCNPISGHNTLYWYLQNLGQGPELLIRYENEEAVDDSQLPKDRFSAERLKGVDSTLKIQPAELGDSAVYLCASSLEGPQETQYFGPGTRLLVL.

The gene calls are TRBV11-3 and TRBJ2-5, with D perhaps assigned TRBD1 or TRBD2 (5 bases each). Trimming stripped 3 bases from V and 2 bases from J, with 10 bases between. The V gene's germline CDR1 is SGHNT and CDR2 YENEEA. This CDR3 is built from 14 residues. The CDR3 reads CASSLGTGQETQYF. In DNA form, the CDR3 reads TGTGCCAGCAGCTTGGGGACGGGGCAAGAGACCCAGTACTTC.

The chain links TRBV5-1 to TRBJ2-1; 7 bases are a match to TRBD2. V shed 3 bases, J shed 8 bases, and the junction held 14 bases outside the gene matches. This CDR3 comprises 16 residues. Germline CDR1 is SGHRS and CDR2 is YFSETQ. The CDR3 coding sequence is TGCGCCAGCAGCTCCACGGAGGGAGGGAAGTACGATGAGCAGTTCTTC. Its protein is CASSSTEGGKYDEQFF.

The chain employs TRBV30 and TRBJ2-7; no reliable D call. Looked up from germline, CDR1 is GTSNPN and CDR2 is SVGIG (reference sequence). This CDR3 contains 11 residues. V was pared by 1 base and J by 4 bases, with 5 bases between. This chain's CDR3 is CAWSARYEQYF. Written as DNA, the CDR3 is TGTGCCTGGAGTGCAAGGTACGAGCAGTACTTC.

This clone came up a few times. The chain's CDR3 is CASSPRGDVSTEAFF. CDR3 DNA: TGTGCCAGCAGCCCGCGAGGAGACGTGAGCACTGAAGCTTTCTTT. V and J are TRBV9 and TRBJ1-1; D is ambiguous. CDR1 is SGDLS and CDR2 is YYNGEE in the germline V gene. V was shortened by 4 bases and J by 4 bases, with 17 bases between the two germline ends. This CDR3 has 15 residues.

V and J are TRBV12-5 and TRBJ2-2, with 13 bases that match TRBD2. V gave up 0 bases and J gave up 1 base; unmatched junction bases: 8. Looked up from germline, CDR1 is LGHNT and CDR2 is FRNRAP. The CDR3 is 20 amino acids. The CDR3 DNA follows: TGTGCTAGTGGTTTGGTACGACTAGCGGGAGGTAATCAGAACACCGGGGAGCTGTTTTTT. This translates into CASGLVRLAGGNQNTGELFF.

The chain links TRBV11-3 to TRBJ2-3, with TRBD2 matching over 7 bases. Germline V gene data show CDR1 as SGHNT and CDR2 as YENEEA. The CDR3 is made up of 14 amino acids. Losses at the gene ends were 6 bases for V and 2 bases for J; bases not matched to a gene: 5. This CDR3 reads CASRAGAATDTQYF. CDR3 sequence (DNA): TGTGCCAGCAGGGCGGGAGCGGCCACAGATACGCAGTATTTT.

The rearrangement joins TRBV6-8 to TRBJ2-1, with TRBD2 identical over 11 bases. The CDR3 runs 16 residues. CDR1 and CDR2 from the germline V gene are MNHGY and SAAAGT. V shed 10 bases and J 8 bases; nucleotides not matched to a gene: 16. CDR3 in DNA: TGTGCCATCAGCGGGACTAGCGGCCTACCCAGCCATGAGCAGTTCTTC. This translates into CAISGTSGLPSHEQFF.

This chain connects TRBV19 to TRBJ2-4; the match to TRBD2 covers 11 bases. Per the germline V gene, CDR1 is LNHDA and CDR2 is SQIVND (reference sequence). This CDR3 has 13 amino acids. The ends lost 8 bases at V and 11 bases at J; junction bases unmatched: 8. CDR3 sequence: CASVNLAGGLQYF. The CDR3 DNA reads TGTGCCAGTGTAAATCTAGCGGGAGGCCTTCAGTACTTC.

Within the sample, this clone is medium-sized. The gene calls are TRBV30 and TRBJ1-4, with 7 bases matching TRBD1. Germline V lookup: CDR1 GTSNPN, CDR2 SVGIG (reference sequence). This CDR3 contains 13 residues. V lost 4 bases to trimming and J lost 7 bases; unmatched junction nucleotides: 6. The CDR3 loop reads CAWNDRVAEKLFF. CDR3 nucleotide sequence: TGTGCCTGGAATGACAGGGTCGCTGAAAAACTGTTTTTT.

The table lists this clone with a few counts. V is TRBV30 and J is TRBJ1-1; the match to TRBD1 covers 8 bases. CDR1 is GTSNPN and CDR2 is SVGIG in the germline V gene (reference sequence). J lost 7 bases, V lost 0 bases, and 7 bases had no gene match. This CDR3 contains 14 residues. The DNA for the CDR3 is TGTGCCTGGAGTGTTCTCAGGGGGCGCCTTGAAGCTTTCTTT. It translates to CAWSVLRGRLEAFF.

The sample holds a few counts of this clone. The chain links TRBV19 to TRBJ2-3, with 8 nucleotides matching TRBD1. The CDR3 extends over 14 amino acids. Germline V gene sequence: CDR1 LNHDA, CDR2 SQIVND (reference sequence). With V trimmed by 6 bases and J by 2 bases, 4 bases remained unmatched. The DNA for the CDR3 is TGTGCCAGTAGAAACAGGGGGGACACAGATACGCAGTATTTT. Translation: CASRNRGDTDTQYF.

The chain recombines TRBV12-5 with TRBJ1-2; D remains ambiguous. Trimming left V 7 bases short and J 4 bases short, with 10 bases between. This CDR3 contains 12 residues. The germline CDR1 and CDR2 sequences are LGHNT and FRNRAP. Here the CDR3 reads CASAVDTYGYTF. The CDR3 coding sequence is TGTGCTAGTGCTGTCGACACCTATGGCTACACCTTC.

This clone occurred a few times. This rearrangement joins TRBV5-1 to TRBJ2-1; 9 bases agree with TRBD2. With V trimmed by 1 base and J by 4 bases, 6 bases remained unmatched. CDR3 length: 16 residues. The germline CDR1 and CDR2 sequences are SGHRS and YFSETQ. The CDR3 region is CASSLSEREAYNEQFF. In DNA form, the CDR3 reads TGCGCCAGCAGCTTGTCGGAGCGGGAGGCGTACAATGAGCAGTTCTTC.

This clone was counted a few times. The chain combines TRBV18 with TRBJ1-1, with a weak D call TRBD1 (5 bases). V was trimmed by 5 bases and J by 0 bases, leaving 7 bases between them. Looked up from germline, CDR1 is KGHSH and CDR2 is LQKENI. The CDR3 runs to 13 residues. CDR3 nucleotides: TGTGCCAGCTCAACGGACATGAACACTGAAGCTTTCTTT. Protein sequence: CASSTDMNTEAFF.

The chain carries TRBV19 and TRBJ2-5; perhaps TRBD1 as D (6 bases). The CDR3 covers 17 residues. V was clipped by 0 bases and J by 5 bases, with 19 bases between them. Germline values: CDR1 LNHDA, CDR2 SQIVND (reference sequence). CDR3: CASSIDKTAGDWETQYF. As DNA, the CDR3 is TGTGCCAGTAGTATAGATAAAACGGCAGGGGATTGGGAGACCCAGTACTTC. The entire variable domain, with the rest obtained from reference TRBV19 and TRBJ2-5, is as follows: DGGITQSPKYLFRKEGQNVTLSCEQNLNHDAMYWYRQDPGQGLRLIYYSQIVNDFQKGDIAEGYSVSREKKESFPLTVTSAQKNPTAFYLCASSIDKTAGDWETQYFGPGTRLLVL.

Judged by abundance, this clone is medium-sized. The chain carries TRBV6-8 and TRBJ1-5; D gene unclear. Germline CDR1 is MNHGY and CDR2 is SAAAGT. This CDR3 spans 16 amino acids. Trimming removed 0 bases from V and 2 bases from J, with 11 bases in between. CDR3: CASSYSLSYGNQPQHF. Here the CDR3 DNA reads TGTGCCAGCAGTTACTCGCTGAGTTATGGCAATCAGCCCCAGCATTTT.

The chain links TRBV12-5 to TRBJ2-7; D is possibly TRBD1 or TRBD2 (5 bases each). The V gene's germline CDR1 is LGHNT and CDR2 FRNRAP. This CDR3 is 13 amino acids long. The CDR3 reads CASLIVGESEQYF. CDR3 coding DNA: TGTGCCAGCCTTATTGTGGGGGAAAGCGAGCAGTACTTC.